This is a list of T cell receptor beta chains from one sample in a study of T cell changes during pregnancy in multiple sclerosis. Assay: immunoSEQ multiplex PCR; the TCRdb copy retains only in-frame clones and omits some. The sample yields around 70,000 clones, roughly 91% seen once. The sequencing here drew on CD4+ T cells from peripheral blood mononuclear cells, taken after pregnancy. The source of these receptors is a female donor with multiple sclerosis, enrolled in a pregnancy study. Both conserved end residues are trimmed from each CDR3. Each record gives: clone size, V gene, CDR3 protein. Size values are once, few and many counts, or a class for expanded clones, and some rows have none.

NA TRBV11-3 ASSPGGGAGEETQY
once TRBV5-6 ASSPGQGSRQPQH
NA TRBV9 ASSVGTGGEAF
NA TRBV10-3 AISEPGETQY
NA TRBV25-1 ASSADRENGYT
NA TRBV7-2 ASSLSPVAYEQY
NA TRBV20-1 SANGVNEQF
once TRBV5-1 ASSRIAGDVAGELF
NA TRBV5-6 ASSPTTGSSEQY
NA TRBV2 ASSGSGGSNQPQH
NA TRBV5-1 ASSLDREETQY
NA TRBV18 ASSPRGTGFNEQF
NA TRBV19 ASSMVRVLDTGELF
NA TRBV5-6 ASSLLRQGVTGNTIY
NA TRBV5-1 ASTRGVPPETQY
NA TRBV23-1 ASSPRLRIDTDTQY
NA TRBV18 ASSPRAGGTDTQY
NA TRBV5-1 ASSFRGNEQF
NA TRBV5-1 ASSSLQTSGSGDEQF
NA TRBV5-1 ASSLEEGTFTEAF
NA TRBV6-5 ASRAPGQQEKLF
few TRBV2 ASKYGATEAF
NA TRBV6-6 ASSYRGENTEAF
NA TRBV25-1 ASSVGAGGYT
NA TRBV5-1 ASSLNPRGIGTEAF
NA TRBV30 AWSRTATYEQY
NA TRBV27 ASSRDSYPANEKLF
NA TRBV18 ASSMTSGGSLLNEQF
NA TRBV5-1 ASSLQVSYEQY